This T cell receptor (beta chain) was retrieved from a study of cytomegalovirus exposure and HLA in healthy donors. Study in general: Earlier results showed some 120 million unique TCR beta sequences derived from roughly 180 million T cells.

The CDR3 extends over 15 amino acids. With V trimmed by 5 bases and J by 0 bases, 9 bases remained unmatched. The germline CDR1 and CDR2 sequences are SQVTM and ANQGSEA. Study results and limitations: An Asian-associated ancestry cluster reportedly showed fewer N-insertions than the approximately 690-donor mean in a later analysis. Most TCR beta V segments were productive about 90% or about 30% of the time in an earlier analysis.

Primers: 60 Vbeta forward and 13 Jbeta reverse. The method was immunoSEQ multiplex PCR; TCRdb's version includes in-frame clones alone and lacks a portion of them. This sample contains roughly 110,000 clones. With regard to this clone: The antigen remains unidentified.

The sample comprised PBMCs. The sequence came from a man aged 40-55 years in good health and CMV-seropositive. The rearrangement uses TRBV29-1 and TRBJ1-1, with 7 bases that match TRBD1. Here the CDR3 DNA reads TGCAGCGTTCGGAAGGGACAGTCGATGAACACTGAAGCTTTCTTT. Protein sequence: CSVRKGQSMNTEAFF.